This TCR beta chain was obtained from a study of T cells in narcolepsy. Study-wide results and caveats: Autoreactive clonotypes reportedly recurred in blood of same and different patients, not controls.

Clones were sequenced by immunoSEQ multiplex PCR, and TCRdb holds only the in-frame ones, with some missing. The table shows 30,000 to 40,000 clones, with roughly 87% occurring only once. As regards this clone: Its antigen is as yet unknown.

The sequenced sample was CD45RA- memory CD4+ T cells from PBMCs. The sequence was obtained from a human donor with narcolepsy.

Written as DNA, the CDR3 is TGTGCCAGTGGAACAGGGCAGCCCCAGCATTTT. Protein product: CASGTGQPQHF. The chain combines TRBV19 with TRBJ1-5; maybe TRBD1 (6 bases). V dropped 8 bases and J dropped 7 bases, with 9 bases sitting between them. The V gene's germline CDR1 is LNHDA and CDR2 SQIVND (reference sequence). This CDR3 comprises 11 residues.